The rows below give T cell receptor beta chains drawn from one sample of a study of control samples from healthy donors and cancer patients. TCRdb's copy holds only in-frame clones and misses some; the assay was immunoSEQ multiplex PCR. The repertoire includes roughly 150,000 clones, 80% to 95% of them detected once, and 0.68% sits in the top ten. Sequenced: blood. These receptors all stem from a woman aged 25 to 39 in good health. Each CDR3 is given with its conserved first and last residue. Each record gives: J gene, CDR3 length, V gene, D gene, clone size, CDR3 protein, CDR3 DNA. D genes are given only for firm matches. A row's size may be missing; if present it is once, few, many or a size class.

TRBJ2-1,19,TRBV24-1,TRBD1,once,CATSDSTPGTAYLYNEQFF,TGTGCCACCAGTGATTCTACACCTGGGACAGCGTACCTATACAATGAGCAGTTCTTC
TRBJ1-1,14,TRBV3-1/TRBV3-2,TRBD1,.,CASSQHRGFTEAFF,TGTGCCAGCAGCCAACACAGGGGTTTCACTGAAGCTTTCTTT
TRBJ2-7,15,TRBV7-2,.,.,CASSLGPGTLYEQYF,TGTGCCAGCAGCTTGGGGCCGGGGACCCTCTACGAGCAGTACTTC
TRBJ2-7,17,TRBV11-2,TRBD1,.,CASSLRAPGTGSHEQYF,TGTGCCAGCAGCTTACGGGCCCCCGGGACAGGGAGCCACGAGCAGTACTTC
TRBJ2-7,16,TRBV4-1,.,.,CASSLTLSGAVDEQYF,TGCGCCAGCAGCTTAACATTATCTGGGGCGGTAGACGAGCAGTACTTC
TRBJ2-5,15,TRBV9,TRBD2,.,CASSGGGNVQETQYF,TGTGCCAGCAGCGGCGGGGGGAATGTTCAAGAGACCCAGTACTTC
TRBJ1-4,11,TRBV30,.,.,CAWSYNEKLFF,TGTGCCTGGTCGTATAATGAAAAACTGTTTTTT
TRBJ1-2,16,TRBV4-2,TRBD1,.,CASSQAGQSTLYGYTF,TGTGCCAGCAGCCAAGCGGGACAGTCCACCCTCTATGGCTACACCTTC
TRBJ2-3,18,TRBV6-2/TRBV6-3,TRBD2,.,CASSYSNRAGEGTDTQYF,TGTGCCAGCAGTTACTCGAATAGAGCGGGAGAGGGCACAGATACGCAGTATTTT
TRBJ1-2,14,TRBV10-1,.,.,CASSESGRTDGYTF,TGCGCCAGCAGTGAGTCGGGGAGGACAGATGGCTACACCTTC
TRBJ2-1,13,TRBV19,TRBD2,once,CASGGSSYNEQFF,TGTGCCTCCGGCGGGAGCTCCTACAATGAGCAGTTCTTC
TRBJ2-7,13,TRBV29-1,.,once,CSVAPGGSYKQYF,TGCAGCGTTGCTCCAGGAGGCTCCTACAAGCAGTACTTC
TRBJ2-7,11,TRBV20-1,.,.,CSARDLGEQYF,TGCAGTGCTAGAGATCTAGGGGAGCAGTACTTC
TRBJ2-1,14,TRBV29-1,TRBD1,.,CSVQTWTGTDEQFF,TGCAGCGTTCAGACCTGGACAGGGACCGATGAGCAGTTCTTC
TRBJ1-6,11,TRBV19,.,.,CASIEPGGPFF,TGTGCCAGTATAGAACCTGGGGGCCCTTTCTTT
TRBJ1-2,14,TRBV28,.,.,CASSLDQTVGHYTF,TGTGCCAGCAGTTTAGACCAGACGGTTGGTCACTACACCTTC
TRBJ2-1,16,TRBV6-1,.,.,CASSEAAALTYNEQFF,TGTGCCAGCAGTGAAGCTGCGGCCCTGACCTACAATGAGCAGTTCTTC
TRBJ2-3,12,TRBV18,.,.,CASSGRTDTQYF,TGTGCCAGCTCGGGACGGACAGATACGCAGTATTTT
TRBJ1-4,14,TRBV7-2,.,.,CASSFSGASEKLFF,TGTGCCAGCAGCTTCTCGGGGGCTAGTGAAAAACTGTTTTTT
TRBJ2-1,11,TRBV28,.,.,CASSFLNEQFF,TGTGCCAGCAGTTTCCTCAATGAGCAGTTCTTC
TRBJ2-2,12,TRBV7-9,.,.,CASSLRAGELFF,TGTGCCAGCAGCTTGAGGGCCGGGGAGCTGTTTTTT
TRBJ1-5,16,TRBV5-1,TRBD1,.,CASSLTYGQGYQPQHF,TGCGCCAGCAGCTTGACGTATGGACAGGGCTATCAGCCCCAGCATTTT
TRBJ1-2,13,TRBV20-1,.,.,CSASMGGYYGYTF,TGCAGTGCTAGTATGGGCGGATACTATGGCTACACCTTC
TRBJ2-7,12,TRBV6-1,.,.,CASSEGANEQYF,TGTGCCAGCAGTGAGGGGGCAAACGAGCAGTACTTC
TRBJ1-6,14,TRBV5-1,TRBD1,.,CASSFRDSNSPLHF,TGCGCCAGCAGCTTCCGGGACAGTAATTCACCCCTCCACTTT
TRBJ2-3,18,TRBV5-1,TRBD2,.,CASSLPQTSGSSPDTQYF,TGCGCCAGCAGCTTGCCACAGACTAGCGGGAGTTCGCCAGATACGCAGTATTTT
TRBJ2-3,14,TRBV18,.,once,CASSPFQGTDTQYF,TGTGCCAGCTCACCATTTCAGGGCACAGATACGCAGTATTTT
TRBJ1-1,14,TRBV28,.,.,CASSFPGGGTEAFF,TGTGCCAGCAGTTTTCCGGGGGGCGGCACTGAAGCTTTCTTT
TRBJ1-1,13,TRBV12-3/TRBV12-4,.,.,CASSYAQDTEAFF,TGTGCCAGCAGTTACGCACAAGACACTGAAGCTTTCTTT
TRBJ1-1,13,TRBV19,.,.,CASLSGKNTEAFF,TGTGCCAGTTTGAGTGGGAAGAACACTGAAGCTTTCTTT
TRBJ2-1,13,TRBV6-5,.,.,CASSYSNDNEQFF,TGTGCCAGCAGTTACTCGAACGACAATGAGCAGTTCTTC
TRBJ2-3,17,TRBV5-4,.,.,CASSFPPAGGPTDTQYF,TGTGCCAGCAGCTTCCCGCCGGCGGGCGGTCCCACAGATACGCAGTATTTT
TRBJ2-1,13,TRBV24-1,.,.,CATRGGVGNEQFF,TGTGCCACCAGGGGGGGAGTGGGAAATGAGCAGTTCTTC
TRBJ2-6,14,TRBV9,.,.,CASSAGSGANVLTF,TGTGCCAGCAGCGCCGGCTCTGGGGCCAACGTCCTGACTTTC
TRBJ1-3,17,TRBV7-8,TRBD1,.,CASSTWTGPLSGNTIYF,TGTGCCAGCAGCACCTGGACAGGGCCCCTCTCTGGAAACACCATATATTTT
TRBJ1-5,14,TRBV6-6,.,.,CASRYRDGLWPQHF,TGTGCCAGCAGGTACAGGGACGGTTTGTGGCCCCAGCATTTT
TRBJ2-2,13,TRBV12-3/TRBV12-4,.,.,CASSLRDTGELFF,TGTGCCAGCAGTTTAAGAGACACCGGGGAGCTGTTTTTT
TRBJ2-1,14,TRBV28,TRBD2,.,CASRPSGSYNEQFF,TGTGCCAGCAGGCCTAGCGGCTCCTACAATGAGCAGTTCTTC
TRBJ1-5,15,TRBV6-5,.,few,CASSLRSGSNQPQHF,TGTGCCAGCAGCCTTCGTTCGGGCAGCAATCAGCCCCAGCATTTT